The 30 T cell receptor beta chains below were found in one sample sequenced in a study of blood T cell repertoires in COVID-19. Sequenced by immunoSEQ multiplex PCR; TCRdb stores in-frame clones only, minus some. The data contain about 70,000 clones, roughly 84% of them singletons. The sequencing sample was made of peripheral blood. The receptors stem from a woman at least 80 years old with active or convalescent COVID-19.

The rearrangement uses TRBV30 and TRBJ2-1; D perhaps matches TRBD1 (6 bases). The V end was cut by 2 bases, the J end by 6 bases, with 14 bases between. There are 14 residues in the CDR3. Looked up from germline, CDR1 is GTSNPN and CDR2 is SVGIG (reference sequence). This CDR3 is CAWSQDLQGNEQFF. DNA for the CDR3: TGTGCCTGGAGTCAGGACCTACAGGGCAATGAGCAGTTCTTC.

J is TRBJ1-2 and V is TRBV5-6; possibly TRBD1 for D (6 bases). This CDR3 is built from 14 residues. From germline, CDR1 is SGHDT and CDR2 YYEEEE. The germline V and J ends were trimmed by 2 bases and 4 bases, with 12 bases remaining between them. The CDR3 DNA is TGTGCCAGCAGCTTAGGGGGGGATCTCTATGGCTACACCTTC. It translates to CASSLGGDLYGYTF. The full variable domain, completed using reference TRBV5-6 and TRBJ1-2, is DAGVTQSPTHLIKTRGQQVTLRCSPKSGHDTVSWYQQALGQGPQFIFQYYEEEERQRGNFPDRFSGHQFPNYSSELNVNALLLGDSALYLCASSLGGDLYGYTFGSGTRLTVV.

CDR3 in amino acids: CASSLSGRANTGELFF. The CDR3 DNA reads as TGCGCCAGCAGCTTATCGGGGAGGGCGAACACCGGGGAGCTGTTTTTT. The chain links TRBV5-1 to TRBJ2-2; 7 nucleotides agree with TRBD2. Germline CDR1 reads SGHRS; CDR2 reads YFSETQ. V was clipped by 2 bases and J by 0 bases; unmatched bases: 4. This CDR3 has 16 amino acids.

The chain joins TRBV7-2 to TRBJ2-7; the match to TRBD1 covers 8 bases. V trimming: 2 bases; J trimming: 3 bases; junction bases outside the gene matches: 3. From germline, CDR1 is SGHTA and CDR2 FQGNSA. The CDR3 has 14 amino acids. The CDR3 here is CASSLNRGIYEQYF. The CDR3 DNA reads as TGTGCCAGCAGCTTAAACAGGGGGATCTACGAGCAGTACTTC.

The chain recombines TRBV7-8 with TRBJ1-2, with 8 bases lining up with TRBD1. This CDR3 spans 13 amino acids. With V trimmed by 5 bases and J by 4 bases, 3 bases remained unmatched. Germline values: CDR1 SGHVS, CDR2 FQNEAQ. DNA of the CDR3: TGTGCCAGCAGCCCAGGGGGCGTCTATGGCTACACCTTC. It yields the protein CASSPGGVYGYTF.

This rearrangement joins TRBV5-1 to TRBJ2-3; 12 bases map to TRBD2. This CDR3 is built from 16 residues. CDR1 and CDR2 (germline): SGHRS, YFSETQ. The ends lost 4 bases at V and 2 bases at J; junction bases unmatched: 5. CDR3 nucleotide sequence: TGCGCCAGCAGCCGAAGGACTAGCGGGATCACAGATACGCAGTATTTT. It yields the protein CASSRRTSGITDTQYF.

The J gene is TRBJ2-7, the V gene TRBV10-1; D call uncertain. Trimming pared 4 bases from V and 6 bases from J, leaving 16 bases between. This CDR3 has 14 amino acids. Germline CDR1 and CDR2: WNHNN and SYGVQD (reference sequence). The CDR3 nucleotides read TGCGCCAGCAGTGTAACACGGGTCGCGGCCGAGCAGTACTTC. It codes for CASSVTRVAAEQYF.

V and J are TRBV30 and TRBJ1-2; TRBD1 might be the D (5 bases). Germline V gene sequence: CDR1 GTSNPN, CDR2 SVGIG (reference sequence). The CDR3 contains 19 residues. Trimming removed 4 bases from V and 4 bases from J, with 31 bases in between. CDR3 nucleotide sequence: TGTGCCTGGACAAGATCGGGGGGAGGGTCTCTTGGGCCCCTCTATGGCTACACCTTC. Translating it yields CAWTRSGGGSLGPLYGYTF.

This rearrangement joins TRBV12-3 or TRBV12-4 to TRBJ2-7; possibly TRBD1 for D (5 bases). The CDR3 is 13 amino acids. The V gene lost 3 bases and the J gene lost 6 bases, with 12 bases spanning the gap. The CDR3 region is CASSFVQVGEQYF. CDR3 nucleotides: TGTGCCAGCAGTTTTGTACAGGTCGGCGAGCAGTACTTC.

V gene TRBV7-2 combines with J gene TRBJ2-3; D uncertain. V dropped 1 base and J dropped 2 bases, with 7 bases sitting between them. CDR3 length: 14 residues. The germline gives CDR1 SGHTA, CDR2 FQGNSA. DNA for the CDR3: TGTGCCAGCAGCTTAGTCACACCCACAGATACGCAGTATTTT. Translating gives CASSLVTPTDTQYF.

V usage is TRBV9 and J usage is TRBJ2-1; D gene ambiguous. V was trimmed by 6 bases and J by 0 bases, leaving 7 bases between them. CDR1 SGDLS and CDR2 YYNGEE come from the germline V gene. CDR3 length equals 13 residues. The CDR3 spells CASNRDSYNEQFF. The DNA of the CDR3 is TGTGCCAGCAATAGAGACTCCTACAATGAGCAGTTCTTC. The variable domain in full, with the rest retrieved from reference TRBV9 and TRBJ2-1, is DSGVTQTPKHLITATGQRVTLRCSPRSGDLSVYWYQQSLDQGLQFLIQYYNGEERAKGNILERFSAQQFPDLHSELNLSSLELGDSALYFCASNRDSYNEQFFGPGTRLTVL.

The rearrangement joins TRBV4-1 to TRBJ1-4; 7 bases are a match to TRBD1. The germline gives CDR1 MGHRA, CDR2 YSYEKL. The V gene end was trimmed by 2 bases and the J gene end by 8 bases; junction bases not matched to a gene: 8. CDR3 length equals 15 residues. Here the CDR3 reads CASSQKTGFDEKLFF. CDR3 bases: TGCGCCAGCAGCCAAAAGACAGGGTTTGACGAAAAACTGTTTTTT.

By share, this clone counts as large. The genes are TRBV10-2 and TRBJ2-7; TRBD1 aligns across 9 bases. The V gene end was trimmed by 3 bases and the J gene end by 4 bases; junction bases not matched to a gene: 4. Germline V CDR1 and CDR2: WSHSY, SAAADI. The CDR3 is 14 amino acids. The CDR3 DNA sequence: TGCGCCAGCAGTGATTCAGGACAGGGGTACGAGCAGTACTTC. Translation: CASSDSGQGYEQYF.

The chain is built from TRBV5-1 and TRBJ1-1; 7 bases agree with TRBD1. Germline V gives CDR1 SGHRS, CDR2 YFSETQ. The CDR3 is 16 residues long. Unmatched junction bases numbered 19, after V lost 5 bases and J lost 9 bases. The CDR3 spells CASRDRASNGGSKAFF. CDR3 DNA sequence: TGCGCCAGCAGAGACAGGGCCTCCAATGGGGGAAGCAAAGCTTTCTTT.

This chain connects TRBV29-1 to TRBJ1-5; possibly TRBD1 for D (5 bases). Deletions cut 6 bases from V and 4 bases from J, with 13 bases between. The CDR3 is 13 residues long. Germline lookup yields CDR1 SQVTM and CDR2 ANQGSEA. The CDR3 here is CSVGQGHNQPQHF. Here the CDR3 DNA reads TGCAGCGTAGGGCAGGGTCATAATCAGCCCCAGCATTTT.

The CDR3 DNA sequence: TGCAGTGCTAGTCCCGGCAGGAATGATGGCTACACCTTC. As protein: CSASPGRNDGYTF. This rearrangement joins TRBV20-1 to TRBJ1-2; D is unresolved. This CDR3 is 13 amino acids long. V was shortened by 3 bases and J by 6 bases, with 14 bases between the two germline ends. Germline-derived CDR1 and CDR2 are DFQATT and SNEGSKA (reference sequence).

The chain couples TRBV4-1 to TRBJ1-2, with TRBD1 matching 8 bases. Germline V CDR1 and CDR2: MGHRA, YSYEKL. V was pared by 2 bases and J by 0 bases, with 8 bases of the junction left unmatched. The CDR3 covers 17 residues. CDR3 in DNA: TGCGCCAGCAGCCAAACCGGGACAGGCACTTCTAACTATGGCTACACCTTC. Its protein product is CASSQTGTGTSNYGYTF.

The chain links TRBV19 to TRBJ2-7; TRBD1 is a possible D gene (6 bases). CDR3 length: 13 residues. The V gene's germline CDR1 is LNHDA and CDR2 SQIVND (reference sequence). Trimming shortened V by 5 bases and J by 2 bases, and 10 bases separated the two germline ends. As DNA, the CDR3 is TGTGCCAGTAGTGAGGGACACACCTACGAGCAGTACTTC. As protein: CASSEGHTYEQYF.

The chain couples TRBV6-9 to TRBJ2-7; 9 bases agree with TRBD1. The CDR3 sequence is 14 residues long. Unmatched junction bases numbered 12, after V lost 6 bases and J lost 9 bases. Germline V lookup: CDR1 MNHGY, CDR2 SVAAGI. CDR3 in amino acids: CASRKTGGSLSQYF. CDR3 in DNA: TGTGCCAGCAGAAAGACAGGGGGAAGTTTGTCGCAGTACTTC.

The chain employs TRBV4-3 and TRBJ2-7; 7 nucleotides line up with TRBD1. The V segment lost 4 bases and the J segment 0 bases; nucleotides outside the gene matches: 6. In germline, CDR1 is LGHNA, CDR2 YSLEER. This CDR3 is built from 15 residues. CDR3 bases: TGCGCCAGCAGCCGAGGACAGGAAAGCTCCTACGAGCAGTACTTC. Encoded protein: CASSRGQESSYEQYF.

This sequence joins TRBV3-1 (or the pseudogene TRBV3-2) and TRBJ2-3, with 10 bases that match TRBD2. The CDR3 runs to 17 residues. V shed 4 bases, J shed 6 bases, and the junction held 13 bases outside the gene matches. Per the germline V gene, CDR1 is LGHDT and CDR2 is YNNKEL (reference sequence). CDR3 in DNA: TGTGCCAGCAGCCGGAAACTTATGACTAGCGGGTATGATACGCAGTATTTT. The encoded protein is CASSRKLMTSGYDTQYF.

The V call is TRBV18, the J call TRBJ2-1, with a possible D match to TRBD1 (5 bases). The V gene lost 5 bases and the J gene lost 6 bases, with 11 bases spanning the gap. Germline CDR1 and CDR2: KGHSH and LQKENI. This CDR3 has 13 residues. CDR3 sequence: CASSTGGANEQFF. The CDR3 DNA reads TGTGCCAGCTCAACCGGTGGGGCCAATGAGCAGTTCTTC. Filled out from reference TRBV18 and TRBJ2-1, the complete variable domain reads NAGVMQNPRHLVRRRGQEARLRCSPMKGHSHVYWYRQLPEEGLKFMVYLQKENIIDESGMPKERFSAEFPKEGPSILRIQQVVRGDSAAYFCASSTGGANEQFFGPGTRLTVL.

The DNA for the CDR3 is TGCGCCAGCAGCTTGAATATGAACACTGAAGCTTTCTTT. Amino acid sequence: CASSLNMNTEAFF. This sequence joins TRBV5-1 and TRBJ1-1; D uncertain. Trimming left V 1 base short and J 0 bases short, with 4 bases between. Germline loops: CDR1 SGHRS, CDR2 YFSETQ. The CDR3 contains 13 residues.

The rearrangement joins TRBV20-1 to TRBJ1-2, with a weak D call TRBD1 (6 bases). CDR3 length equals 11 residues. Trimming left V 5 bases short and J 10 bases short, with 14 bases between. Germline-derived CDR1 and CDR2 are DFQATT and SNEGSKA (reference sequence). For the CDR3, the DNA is TGCAGTGCTCCGCTCAGGGGTCTCTACACCTTC. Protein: CSAPLRGLYTF.

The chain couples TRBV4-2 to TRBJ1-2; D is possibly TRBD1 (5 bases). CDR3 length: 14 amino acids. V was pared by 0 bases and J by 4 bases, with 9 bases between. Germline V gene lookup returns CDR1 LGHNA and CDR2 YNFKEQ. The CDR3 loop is CASSQEQGPYGYTF. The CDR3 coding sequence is TGTGCCAGCAGCCAAGAGCAGGGTCCCTATGGCTACACCTTC.

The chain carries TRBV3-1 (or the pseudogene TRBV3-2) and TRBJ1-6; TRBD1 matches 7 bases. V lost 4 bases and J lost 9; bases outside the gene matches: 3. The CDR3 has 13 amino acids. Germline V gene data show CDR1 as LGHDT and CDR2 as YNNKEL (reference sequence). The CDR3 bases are TGTGCCAGCAGCCGGGGGGACAGTTCACCCCTCCACTTT. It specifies CASSRGDSSPLHF.

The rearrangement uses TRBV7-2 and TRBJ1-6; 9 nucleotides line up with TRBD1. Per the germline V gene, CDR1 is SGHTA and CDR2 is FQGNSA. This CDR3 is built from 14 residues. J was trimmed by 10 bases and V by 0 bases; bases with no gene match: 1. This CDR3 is CASSLAGQGSPLHF. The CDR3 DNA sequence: TGTGCCAGCAGCTTAGCCGGACAGGGGTCACCCCTCCACTTT.

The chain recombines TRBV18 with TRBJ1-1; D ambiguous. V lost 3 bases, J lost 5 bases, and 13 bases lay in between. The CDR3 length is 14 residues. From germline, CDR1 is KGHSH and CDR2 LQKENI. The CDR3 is CASSPVEAGTEAFF. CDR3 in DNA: TGTGCCAGCTCACCGGTCGAAGCGGGGACTGAAGCTTTCTTT.

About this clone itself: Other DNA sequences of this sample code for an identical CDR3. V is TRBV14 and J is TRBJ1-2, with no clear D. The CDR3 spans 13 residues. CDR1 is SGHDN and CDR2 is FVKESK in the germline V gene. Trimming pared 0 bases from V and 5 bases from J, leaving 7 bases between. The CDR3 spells CASSQDLSYGYTF. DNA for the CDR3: TGTGCCAGCAGCCAAGATCTCTCTTATGGCTACACCTTC.

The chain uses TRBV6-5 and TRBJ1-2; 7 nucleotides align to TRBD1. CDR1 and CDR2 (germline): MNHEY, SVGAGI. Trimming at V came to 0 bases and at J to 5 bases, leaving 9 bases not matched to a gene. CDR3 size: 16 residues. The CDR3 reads CASSYSSADRVYGYTF. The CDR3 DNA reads TGTGCCAGCAGTTACTCGTCTGCTGACAGGGTTTATGGCTACACCTTC.